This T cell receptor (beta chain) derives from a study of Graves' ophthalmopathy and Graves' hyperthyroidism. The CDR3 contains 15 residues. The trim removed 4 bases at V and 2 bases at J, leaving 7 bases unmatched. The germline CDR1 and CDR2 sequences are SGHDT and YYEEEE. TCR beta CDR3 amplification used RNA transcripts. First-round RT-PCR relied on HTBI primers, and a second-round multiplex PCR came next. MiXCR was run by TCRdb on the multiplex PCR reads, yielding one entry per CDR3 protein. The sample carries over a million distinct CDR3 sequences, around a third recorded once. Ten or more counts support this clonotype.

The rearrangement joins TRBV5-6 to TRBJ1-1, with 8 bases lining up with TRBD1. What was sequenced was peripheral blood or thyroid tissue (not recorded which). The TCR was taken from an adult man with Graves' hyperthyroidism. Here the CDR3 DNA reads TGTGCCAGCAGCGTGACAGGGGACTACAACACTGAAGCTTTCTTT. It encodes CASSVTGDYNTEAFF.